Below are 5 T cell receptor beta chains sequenced from a single sample in a study of shared clonotypes between healthy human individuals. Produced via immunoSEQ multiplex PCR; TCRdb's table is partial and in-frame only. The data contain 950,000 to 1,100,000 clones, about 75% of them singletons. Sequenced material: memory CD4+ T cells sorted from blood. The subset denotes: CD45RA-negative fraction. The receptor source for this set is a man aged 18 to 35 in good health.

V and J are TRBV5-1 and TRBJ2-7, with 10 bases fitting TRBD2. V trimming: 4 bases; J trimming: 4 bases; junction bases outside the gene matches: 8. The CDR3 length is 15 residues. Germline values: CDR1 SGHRS, CDR2 YFSETQ. In nucleotides, the CDR3 is TGCGCCAGCAGCCCGGGACTAGCGAGCCTATACGAGCAGTACTTC. Its protein product is CASSPGLASLYEQYF.

The rearrangement links TRBV18 to TRBJ2-5; D gene uncertain. The length of the CDR3 is 14 residues. Trimming took off 1 base at V and 1 base at J, with 7 bases between the two ends. Germline CDR1 and CDR2: KGHSH and LQKENI. In DNA, the CDR3 is TGTGCCAGCTCACCACAGCAGGCCCAAGAGACCCAGTACTTC. Protein product: CASSPQQAQETQYF.

Regarding this clone: The junction differs from germline at one of its ends, possibly a read error. This sequence joins TRBV5-4 and TRBJ2-3; 7 bases line up with TRBD2. The CDR3 is 16 amino acids. Germline lookup yields CDR1 SGHNT and CDR2 YYREEE (reference sequence). In DNA form, the CDR3 reads TGTTCCAGCAGCGGTGACGCACGGGGGGGCACAGATACGCAGTATTTT. This translates into CSSSGDARGGTDTQYF.

This clone has just a few counts. This chain uses TRBV11-2 with TRBJ2-5; D not resolved. Trimming left V 4 bases short and J 0 bases short, with 12 bases between. CDR1 SGHAT and CDR2 FQNNGV come from the germline V gene. This CDR3 region has 15 residues. The CDR3 region is CASSSLLANQETQYF. CDR3 coding DNA: TGTGCCAGCAGCTCCCTCCTGGCTAACCAAGAGACCCAGTACTTC.

This clone has just a few counts. V is TRBV9 and J is TRBJ1-4; D not certain. This CDR3 contains 15 residues. The germline V gene encodes CDR1 SGDLS and CDR2 YYNGEE. Trimming shortened V by 0 bases and J by 5 bases, and 11 bases separated the two germline ends. The CDR3 DNA is TGTGCCAGCAGCGTAGGTCAGATTGACAATGAAAAACTGTTTTTT. Protein sequence: CASSVGQIDNEKLFF. The full variable domain, completed using reference TRBV9 and TRBJ1-4, is DSGVTQTPKHLITATGQRVTLRCSPRSGDLSVYWYQQSLDQGLQFLIQYYNGEERAKGNILERFSAQQFPDLHSELNLSSLELGDSALYFCASSVGQIDNEKLFFGSGTQLSVL.